Each of the 15 T cell receptor beta chains below was sequenced from the same sample in a study of blood T cell repertoires in COVID-19. This table comes from immunoSEQ multiplex PCR, and its TCRdb copy is limited to in-frame clones, with some not included. Of roughly 52,000 clones listed, around nine tenths were seen once; the top ten hold 7.5% to 8.5%. Specimen: peripheral blood. These TCRs come from a man aged 60 to 75 with active COVID-19.

The V call is TRBV7-6, the J call TRBJ1-6; D not resolved. Germline assignment: CDR1 SGHVS and CDR2 FNYEAQ. The V and J ends lost 5 bases and 6 bases respectively, with 14 bases between them. CDR3 size: 15 residues. CDR3 region: CASSPSGNLNSPLHF. CDR3 coding DNA: TGTGCCAGCAGCCCATCCGGGAACCTTAATTCACCCCTCCACTTT.

The genes are TRBV28 and TRBJ1-5; D not certain. This CDR3 is built from 12 residues. The germline V and J ends were trimmed by 1 base and 6 bases, with 4 bases remaining between them. CDR1 MDHEN and CDR2 SYDVKM come from the germline V gene. The CDR3 spells CASSLSGQPQHF. CDR3 nucleotides: TGTGCCAGCAGTTTATCGGGTCAGCCCCAGCATTTT. Together with reference TRBV28 and TRBJ1-5, the CDR3 gives the full variable domain: DVKVTQSSRYLVKRTGEKVFLECVQDMDHENMFWYRQDPGLGLRLIYFSYDVKMKEKGDIPEGYSVSREKKERFSLILESASTNQTSMYLCASSLSGQPQHFGDGTRLSIL.

The chain combines TRBV12-3 or TRBV12-4 with TRBJ2-7; D gene unclear. Trimming stripped 3 bases from V and 10 bases from J, with 7 bases between. This CDR3 has 10 amino acids. The CDR3 sequence is CASSFVAQYF. CDR3 nucleotides: TGTGCCAGCAGTTTCGTGGCCCAGTACTTC.

The chain couples TRBV3-1 (or the pseudogene TRBV3-2) to TRBJ2-7, with D unclear. V was shortened by 1 base and J by 4 bases, with 8 bases between the two germline ends. The CDR3 extends over 13 amino acids. CDR1 and CDR2 from the germline V gene are LGHDT and YNNKEL (reference sequence). The CDR3 DNA follows: TGTGCCAGCAGCCAAGGGCAGTGGTACGAGCAGTACTTC. Encoded protein: CASSQGQWYEQYF.

This chain connects TRBV28 to TRBJ2-2, with 11 nucleotides matching TRBD1. This CDR3 has 17 residues. Germline CDR1 reads MDHEN; CDR2 reads SYDVKM. J was trimmed by 0 bases and V by 2 bases; bases with no gene match: 2. The CDR3 sequence: CASSLRTGGPNTGELFF. The CDR3 coding sequence is TGTGCCAGCAGTTTACGGACAGGGGGCCCGAACACCGGGGAGCTGTTTTTT.

This rearrangement joins TRBV9 to TRBJ2-2; TRBD2 matches at 11 bases. The junction had 6 bases not matched to a gene; V was cut back by 4 bases and J by 4 bases. Germline V lookup: CDR1 SGDLS, CDR2 YYNGEE. CDR3 length equals 16 residues. The CDR3 spells CASSYSGTSGTGELFF. The CDR3 coding sequence is TGTGCCAGCAGCTATTCCGGGACTAGCGGCACCGGGGAGCTGTTTTTT.

V usage is TRBV11-2 and J usage is TRBJ2-5, with TRBD2 matching 9 bases. The junction had 14 bases not matched to a gene; V was cut back by 1 base and J by 2 bases. CDR3 length equals 19 residues. Germline V gene lookup returns CDR1 SGHAT and CDR2 FQNNGV. Written as DNA, the CDR3 is TGTGCCAGCAGCTTAGGGCCCCTTCTAGCGGGGAGCTTACAAGAGACCCAGTACTTC. It codes for CASSLGPLLAGSLQETQYF.

The genes are TRBV7-2 and TRBJ2-3, with 9 positions matching TRBD2. Per germline, CDR1 SGHTA and CDR2 FQGNSA. There are 16 residues in the CDR3. Trimming removed 2 bases from V and 0 bases from J; junction bases left unmatched: 3. In DNA, the CDR3 is TGTGCCAGCAGCTTACGGAGCGGGGGGAGCACAGATACGCAGTATTTT. Translated: CASSLRSGGSTDTQYF.

The gene calls are TRBV7-3 and TRBJ2-3; 11 bases align to TRBD2. Germline lookup yields CDR1 SGHTA and CDR2 FQGTGA. This CDR3 has 16 amino acids. V lost 2 bases, J lost 0 bases, and 1 base stayed unmatched. The CDR3: CASSLLAGGSTDTQYF. The CDR3 DNA follows: TGTGCCAGCAGCTTATTAGCGGGAGGGAGCACAGATACGCAGTATTTT.

V is TRBV13 and J is TRBJ2-7; D is ambiguous. Deletions cut 3 bases from V and 0 bases from J, with 9 bases between. CDR1 PRHDT and CDR2 FYEKMQ come from the germline V gene (reference sequence). There are 14 residues in the CDR3. The DNA for the CDR3 is TGTGCCAGCAGCTTTACAAGTCACTCCTACGAGCAGTACTTC. As protein: CASSFTSHSYEQYF.

The V gene is TRBV7-3, the J gene TRBJ2-1, with 11 bases fitting TRBD2. The germline V gene has CDR1 SGHTA and CDR2 FQGTGA. The CDR3 has 17 amino acids. Unmatched junction bases numbered 7, after V lost 2 bases and J lost 4 bases. CDR3 DNA: TGTGCCAGCAGCTTACGGGGACTAGCGGACCAATACAATGAGCAGTTCTTC. This gives the protein CASSLRGLADQYNEQFF.

This chain links TRBV9 with TRBJ2-2, with 10 positions matching TRBD2. V shed 0 bases, J shed 3 bases, and the junction held 5 bases outside the gene matches. Germline V gene lookup returns CDR1 SGDLS and CDR2 YYNGEE. The CDR3 is 17 residues long. Here the CDR3 DNA reads TGTGCCAGCAGCGTAGCAGCGGGAGGGCCGGACACCGGGGAGCTGTTTTTT. It translates to CASSVAAGGPDTGELFF. The complete variable domain, with remaining parts taken from reference TRBV9 and TRBJ2-2, reads DSGVTQTPKHLITATGQRVTLRCSPRSGDLSVYWYQQSLDQGLQFLIQYYNGEERAKGNILERFSAQQFPDLHSELNLSSLELGDSALYFCASSVAAGGPDTGELFFGEGSRLTVL.

This chain connects TRBV7-2 to TRBJ2-1, with D maybe TRBD2 (5 bases). The CDR3 spans 15 residues. CDR1 and CDR2 (germline): SGHTA, FQGNSA. V gave up 0 bases and J gave up 4 bases, with 10 bases separating them. The CDR3 loop reads CASSLAGAEYNEQFF. In nucleotides, the CDR3 is TGTGCCAGCAGCTTAGCGGGAGCGGAATACAATGAGCAGTTCTTC.

The chain carries TRBV19 and TRBJ2-3; D may be TRBD2 (6 bases). Per germline, CDR1 LNHDA and CDR2 SQIVND (reference sequence). The CDR3 is 16 amino acids. V was trimmed by 1 base and J by 6 bases, leaving 17 bases between them. The CDR3 nucleotides are TGTGCCAGTAGTATAGTTACTAGCCCCCTTCCGGATACGCAGTATTTT. As protein: CASSIVTSPLPDTQYF.

Here the CDR3 reads CASRRRAYEQYF. The CDR3 nucleotides are TGTGCCAGCCGGAGAAGAGCCTACGAGCAGTACTTC. V usage is TRBV11-2 and J usage is TRBJ2-7; D is uncertain. Trimming shortened V by 8 bases and J by 2 bases, and 10 bases separated the two germline ends. The CDR3 loop spans 12 amino acids. The V gene's germline CDR1 is SGHAT and CDR2 FQNNGV.